What follows are 11 T cell receptor beta chains derived from one specimen sequenced in a study of regulatory T cells in long-lasting Graves disease. Arm-PCR of CDR3 regions and iRepertoire HTBI primers were the basis on which TCR beta libraries were built. A single record per CDR3 protein comes from TCRdb applying MiXCR to the multiplex PCR reads. The repertoire consists of about 470,000 distinct CDR3 sequences, with under 15% occurring once and the leading ten covering approximately 16%. Time point denoted: newly diagnosed GD, antithyroid drugs for less than 3 months. The TCR library used RNA extracted from PBMCs. The same data also went into a second study, on T cells in Graves' hyperthyroidism and ophthalmopathy.

Sequencing was performed on peripheral blood mononuclear cells (PBMCs), taken at new diagnosis, from a patient treated with antithyroid drugs. The source of these receptors is a woman aged 30 to 39 with Graves disease.

The chain carries TRBV6-5 and TRBJ2-5, with a possible D match to TRBD1 (6 bases). Trimming removed 0 bases at V and 2 bases at J, with 13 bases between. CDR3 size: 16 residues. Germline V gene lookup returns CDR1 MNHEY and CDR2 SVGAGI. The CDR3 bases are TGTGCCAGCAGTTACTCGAGCGGCAGGGGACAAGAGACCCAGTACTTC. Its translation is CASSYSSGRGQETQYF.

For this clonotype: A much larger clone differs from this one at a single base, so this may be a read error. This sequence joins TRBV3-1 and TRBJ2-1; D remains ambiguous. With 2 bases removed from V and 13 bases from J, the gap between germline ends came to 12 bases. The CDR3 consists of 12 residues. Looked up from germline, CDR1 is LGHDT and CDR2 is YNNKEL (reference sequence). The CDR3 DNA reads TGTGCCAGCAGCCAAAGGGCCAACATTCAGTTCTTC. Protein sequence: CASSQRANIQFF.

This clonotype was seen ten or more times. The chain couples TRBV28 to TRBJ2-1; TRBD1 might be the D (6 bases). This CDR3 contains 15 residues. Germline CDR1 and CDR2: MDHEN and SYDVKM. V was cut by 6 bases and J by 3 bases, with 15 bases left in between. CDR3 nucleotides: TGTGCCAGCAGAAGACCAGGACAGCTCTACAATGAGCAGTTCTTC. Its translation: CASRRPGQLYNEQFF.

This clonotype was seen many times. The chain recombines TRBV12-3 or TRBV12-4 with TRBJ2-7; D may match TRBD1 or TRBD2 (5 bases each). The length of the CDR3 is 14 residues. Trimming took 6 bases from V and 6 from J, leaving 18 bases between them. CDR3 DNA sequence: TGTGCCAGCAGCCCTCACGGGACCGCCGGCGAGCAGTACTTC. This translates into CASSPHGTAGEQYF.

This clonotype was counted at least ten times. The rearrangement links TRBV3-1 to TRBJ2-2, with TRBD2 matching 14 bases. Looked up from germline, CDR1 is LGHDT and CDR2 is YNNKEL (reference sequence). The CDR3 totals 18 residues. With V trimmed by 6 bases and J by 5 bases, 11 bases remained unmatched. Here the CDR3 DNA reads TGTGCCAGCAGAAGGATGGGACTAGCGGGAGAAGTGACCGGGGAGCTGTTTTTT. It is translated as CASRRMGLAGEVTGELFF.

This clonotype was seen repeatedly, ten times or more. The rearrangement uses TRBV14 and TRBJ2-7; TRBD2 matches at 7 bases. V shed 1 base and J 5 bases; nucleotides not matched to a gene: 8. The CDR3 extends over 15 amino acids. CDR1 is SGHDN and CDR2 is FVKESK in the germline V gene. CDR3 protein: CASSQAGLVGDEQYF. The CDR3 DNA follows: TGTGCCAGCAGCCAAGCCGGACTAGTTGGCGACGAGCAGTACTTC.

Comments on this clonotype: A much larger clone is a single base away; this may be a read error. V and J are TRBV7-9 and TRBJ2-1, with 10 bases that match TRBD2. CDR1 and CDR2 (germline): SEHNR, FQNEAQ (reference sequence). The CDR3 is 14 amino acids. Germline trimming cut 6 bases from V and 5 bases from J; bases unmatched to any gene: 4. This CDR3 is CASSYGLADNEQFF. CDR3 sequence (DNA): TGTGCCAGCAGTTACGGACTAGCGGACAATGAGCAGTTCTTC.

The rearrangement links TRBV18 to TRBJ2-6; D is unclear. In germline, CDR1 is KGHSH, CDR2 LQKENI. The CDR3 length is 15 residues. The V and J ends lost 2 bases and 0 bases respectively, with 5 bases between them. This CDR3 is CASSPELSGANVLTF. The DNA for the CDR3 is TGTGCCAGCTCACCAGAACTCTCTGGGGCCAACGTCCTGACTTTC.

This clonotype was observed many times. The chain couples TRBV30 to TRBJ1-2; D possibly corresponds to TRBD1 (6 bases). V gave up 4 bases and J gave up 3 bases, with 9 bases separating them. Germline CDR1 is GTSNPN and CDR2 is SVGIG (reference sequence). The CDR3 spans 12 residues. The CDR3 DNA follows: TGTGCCTGGACCCAGGGGTACTATGGCTACACCTTC. Its translation: CAWTQGYYGYTF.

This clonotype turned up a few times. The chain combines TRBV29-1 with TRBJ1-1; 9 bases agree with TRBD1. There are 12 residues in the CDR3. V lost 7 bases to trimming and J lost 4 bases; unmatched junction nucleotides: 4. In germline, CDR1 is SQVTM, CDR2 ANQGSEA. CDR3 loop: CSALTGGTEAFF. CDR3 DNA: TGCAGCGCCCTGACAGGGGGCACTGAAGCTTTCTTT.

This clonotype has more than one count but fewer than ten. This sequence joins TRBV5-6 and TRBJ1-1; D unclear. The germline gives CDR1 SGHDT, CDR2 YYEEEE. The CDR3 consists of 17 residues. V was clipped by 4 bases and J by 1 base, with 20 bases between them. The CDR3 reads CASSQEKRGPGNTEAFF. CDR3 DNA: TGTGCCAGCAGCCAAGAGAAGAGAGGTCCAGGGAACACTGAAGCTTTCTTT.